There are many counts of the clone carrying this TCR beta chain. Its antigen is undetermined. The length of the CDR3 is 17 residues. Trimming at V came to 4 bases and at J to 9 bases, leaving 9 bases not matched to a gene. Germline V gene data show CDR1 as LGHNA and CDR2 as YSLEER. The data stem from a study of CD8 T cells in ankylosing spondylitis. General study results and limits: There was a TCR beta motif, made of several highly homologous variants, that appeared characteristic of ankylosing spondylitis blood.

One entry per CDR3 protein results from TCRdb running MiXCR on the 5' RACE reads. The data show approximately 200,000 distinct CDR3 sequences, with 13% seen just once and 8% to 13% held by the top ten. The sample comprised blood, either unsorted or a sorted T cell fraction (not recorded which). The rearrangement joins TRBV4-3 to TRBJ2-1, with 16 bases that match TRBD2. This TCR was recovered from a female donor with ankylosing spondylitis or in good health (not recorded which). The CDR3 loop reads CASSRSGTSGRAVEQFF. The CDR3 DNA reads TGCGCCAGCAGCCGATCCGGGACTAGCGGGAGGGCCGTTGAGCAGTTCTTC.